What follows describes a single T cell receptor beta chain. The antigen remains unidentified. CDR3 length: 13 residues. Trimming cost V 4 bases and J 6 bases, with 12 bases left between them. CDR1 is SGHRS, CDR2 YFSETQ, per germline. PCR used 60 Vbeta primers and 13 Jbeta primers. This table comes from immunoSEQ multiplex PCR, and its TCRdb copy is limited to in-frame clones, with some not included. The sample includes 200,000 to 250,000 clones, roughly 83% of them seen just once. The sample belongs to a study of cytomegalovirus exposure and HLA in healthy donors. Study in general: A prior study identified 110 million or so unique TCR beta sequences from 200 million or so T cells.

Study-wide results and limits: The authors judged a highly shared variant cluster likely a sequencing artifact. A later analysis appeared to link common viral pathogens to several of the most significant clusters.

Sequencing was carried out using PBMCs. The sequence came from a girl aged 5-17 years in good health and CMV-seronegative. The chain carries TRBV5-1 and TRBJ2-3; D unresolved. The CDR3, as DNA: TGCGCCAGCAGCCCTGACTCCGGCGATACGCAGTATTTT. This codes for CASSPDSGDTQYF.